This entry concerns a single T cell receptor (beta chain). What it recognizes is unknown. This sample stems from a study of vaccination effects on CD4 cells after COVID-19. Peptide-pool stimulation followed by sequencing identified expanded antigen-specific CD4+ clonotypes in the ViraFEST assay. Culture lasted about 10 days before CD4+ T cell isolation. CDR3 length equals 15 residues. The V end lost 3 bases, the J end lost 1 base, and 15 bases lay between the germline ends. In germline, CDR1 is GTSNPN, CDR2 SVGIG (reference sequence). Measured with immunoSEQ multiplex PCR; TCRdb has only the in-frame clones, and not every one. The sample carries 15,000 or so clones, just over 75% recorded once.

Sequencing was performed on CD4+ T cells from PBMCs cultured with HCoV-229E spike peptides, taken before COVID-19 vaccination. This rearrangement joins TRBV30 to TRBJ1-2, with D unclear. The clonotype was recovered from a human donor who received a COVID-19 vaccine. The CDR3 spells CAWRRWAIFNYGYTF. The CDR3 region has the DNA TGTGCCTGGAGGCGGTGGGCGATCTTTAACTATGGCTACACCTTC.